This T cell receptor (beta chain) was identified during a study of OX40 agonist ivuxolimab in advanced cancers. The wider study: The patients received ivuxolimab by intravenous route every 2 weeks at 0.01 to 10 mg/kg.

This CDR3 is 15 amino acids long. Autoimmune disease history or systemic immunosuppression led to patient exclusion. Whole-study results and caveats: In general, CD8+ T cells held more expanded clones than CD4+ did, on average. At 0.1 to 3.0 mg/kg and by week 6, CD4+ and CD8+ T cells in the blood had expanded clonally.

A note on this clone: Its target is unknown.

Assay: immunoSEQ multiplex PCR; the TCRdb copy retains only in-frame clones and omits some. The sample lists tens of thousands of clones; 70% to 90% were seen once. The sequence was obtained from an adult with an advanced solid tumor such as melanoma, head and neck, liver or kidney cancer. The rearrangement uses TRBV21-1 and TRBJ1-3; the listed D gene, TRBD1, was not tested against the DNA. TRBV21-1 is a pseudogene. The sample was CD4+ or CD8+ T cells sorted from blood, taken in a trial of the OX40 agonist ivuxolimab. CDR3 in amino acids: CASSNLGVSGNTIYF. DNA for the CDR3: TGTGCCAGCAGCAATTTAGGGGTCTCGGGAAACACCATATATTTT.